The 3 T cell receptor beta chains listed next were all sequenced from one sample in a study of OX40 agonist ivuxolimab in advanced cancers. TCRdb's table, derived via immunoSEQ multiplex PCR, lists solely in-frame clones and lacks some. This sample has about 73,000 clones, with about 89% found just once. Specimen: CD4+ or CD8+ T cells sorted from blood, collected in a trial of the OX40 agonist ivuxolimab. These receptors were obtained from an adult with an advanced solid tumor such as melanoma, head and neck, liver or kidney cancer.

The rearrangement uses TRBV7-9 and TRBJ2-5, with 9 bases that match TRBD1. Germline V gives CDR1 SEHNR, CDR2 FQNEAQ (reference sequence). This CDR3 contains 14 residues. V was pared by 5 bases and J by 5 bases, with 6 bases of the junction left unmatched. CDR3 sequence (DNA): TGTGCCAGCAGCCTACAGGGGGCGTGGGAGACCCAGTACTTC. Protein product: CASSLQGAWETQYF.

The J gene is TRBJ1-5, the V gene TRBV6-5; D is unclear. Looked up from germline, CDR1 is MNHEY and CDR2 is SVGAGI. V was clipped by 5 bases and J by 5 bases, with 10 bases between them. The CDR3 consists of 13 residues. The CDR3 DNA reads TGTGCCAGCAGTCTACAATGGGATCAGCCCCAGCATTTT. Protein sequence: CASSLQWDQPQHF.

This chain links TRBV6-6 with TRBJ2-1; 14 bases are a match to TRBD2. This CDR3 is built from 16 residues. V lost 6 bases and J lost 7; bases outside the gene matches: 8. Germline lookup yields CDR1 MNHNY and CDR2 SVGAGI (reference sequence). This chain's CDR3 is CASRERLAGGPNEQFF. The CDR3 DNA sequence: TGTGCCAGCAGGGAAAGACTAGCGGGAGGGCCAAATGAGCAGTTCTTC.